This entry is about one T cell receptor beta chain. Synthetic TCR analog templates were spiked into each PCR. Assay: immunoSEQ multiplex PCR; the TCRdb copy retains only in-frame clones and omits some. Of more than 95,000 clones listed, roughly 83% are singletons. The data stem from a study of PD-L1 blockade in urothelial cancer. Time point indicated: peripheral blood 6 weeks after treatment start. The CDR3 length is 14 residues. CDR1 SGHRS and CDR2 YFSETQ come from the germline V gene. The V end lost 4 bases, the J end lost 2 bases, and 12 bases lay between the germline ends. This clonotype originated in a man over 45 with urothelial cancer. Sequencing used PBMCs, obtained around atezolizumab (anti-PD-L1) treatment. The rearrangement joins TRBV5-1 to TRBJ2-5; perhaps TRBD1 as D (6 bases). CDR3 in DNA: TGCGCCAGCAGCCCGACAGGAGTACAAGAGACCCAGTACTTC. Its protein is CASSPTGVQETQYF.